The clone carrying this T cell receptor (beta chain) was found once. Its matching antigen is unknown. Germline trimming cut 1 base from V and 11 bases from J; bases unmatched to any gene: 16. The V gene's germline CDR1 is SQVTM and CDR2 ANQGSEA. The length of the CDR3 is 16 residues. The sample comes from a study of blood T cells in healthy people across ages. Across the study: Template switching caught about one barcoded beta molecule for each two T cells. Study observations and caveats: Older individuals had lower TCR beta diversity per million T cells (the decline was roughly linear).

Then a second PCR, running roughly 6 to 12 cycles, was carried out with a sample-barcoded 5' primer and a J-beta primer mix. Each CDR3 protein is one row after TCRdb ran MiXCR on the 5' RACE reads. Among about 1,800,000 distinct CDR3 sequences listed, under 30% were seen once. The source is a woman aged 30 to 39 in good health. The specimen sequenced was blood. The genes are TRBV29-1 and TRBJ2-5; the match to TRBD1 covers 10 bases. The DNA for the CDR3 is TGCAGCGTTGAAGGTTCAGGGGACAGGGGCCACAATGAGCAGTACTTC. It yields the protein CSVEGSGDRGHNEQYF.